This T cell receptor beta chain is drawn from a study of sequential checkpoint blockade in melanoma. Across the study: Randomization was 1:1 between first-line nivolumab→ipilimumab and ipilimumab→nivolumab. Both treatment sequences were followed by maintenance nivolumab.

Generated by immunoSEQ multiplex PCR, the TCRdb table keeps only in-frame clones and is missing some. The data contain several thousand clones, around three fifths of them singletons. Indicated treatment: randomized to nivolumab then ipilimumab (arm A) or the reverse (arm B). None of the patients previously received DNA-damaging chemotherapy. Live CD3+CD8+ CD19− CD56− cells were sorted from PBMCs. The CDR3 covers 16 residues. V lost 0 bases and J lost 2; bases outside the gene matches: 0. Germline V gene sequence: CDR1 SGHDT, CDR2 YYEEEE. This sequence originates from a human donor with melanoma. The specimen was CD8+ T cells sorted from blood (inferred from file names), collected from a patient given nivolumab and ipilimumab in sequence. This chain uses TRBV5-6 with TRBJ2-1; TRBD2 matches 12 bases. The CDR3 protein is CASSLASGGAYNEQFF. The DNA for the CDR3 is TGTGCCAGCAGCTTGGCTAGCGGGGGGGCCTACAATGAGCAGTTCTTC. The full variable domain, completed using reference TRBV5-6 and TRBJ2-1, is DAGVTQSPTHLIKTRGQQVTLRCSPKSGHDTVSWYQQALGQGPQFIFQYYEEEERQRGNFPDRFSGHQFPNYSSELNVNALLLGDSALYLCASSLASGGAYNEQFFGPGTRLTVL.